This passage covers 11 T cell receptor beta chains from one sample sequenced in a study of T cells in Graves' hyperthyroidism and ophthalmopathy. Amplification targeted TCR beta CDR3 regions from RNA transcripts. TCR CDR3 regions were first amplified by RT-PCR with HTBI primers. Each CDR3 protein is one row after TCRdb ran MiXCR on the multiplex PCR reads. The sample holds fewer than 350,000 distinct CDR3 sequences, around 23% seen once. Material for sequencing was blood. The receptors were gathered from a woman aged 50 to 60 with Graves' hyperthyroidism.

This clonotype was counted ten times or more. The chain carries TRBV6-1 and TRBJ2-3, with 10 bases identical to TRBD2. The CDR3 loop spans 18 amino acids. With V trimmed by 1 base and J by 1 base, 8 bases remained unmatched. Germline values: CDR1 MNHNS, CDR2 SASEGT. The CDR3 reads CASSEEASGSPGTDTQYF. The CDR3 nucleotides read TGTGCCAGCAGTGAAGAGGCTAGCGGGAGCCCAGGCACAGATACGCAGTATTTT.

In this sample, this clonotype turned up a few times. This sequence joins TRBV15 and TRBJ2-7, with D perhaps matching TRBD1 or TRBD2 (6 bases each). CDR3 size: 14 residues. The V gene's germline CDR1 is LNHNV and CDR2 YYDKDF (reference sequence). With 5 bases removed from V and 3 bases from J, the gap between germline ends came to 14 bases. The CDR3 DNA follows: TGTGCCACCAGCGAACTAGGGGGGAACTACGAGCAGTACTTC. As protein: CATSELGGNYEQYF.

This clonotype showed up just a few times. The rearrangement links TRBV27 to TRBJ2-7; 10 bases agree with TRBD1. V gave up 3 bases and J gave up 6 bases; unmatched junction bases: 8. Germline lookup yields CDR1 MNHEY and CDR2 SMNVEV (reference sequence). The CDR3 contains 15 residues. The CDR3 DNA reads TGTGCCAGCAGTTTCCGGGACAGGGGTAGGTTCGAGCAGTACTTC. Translating it yields CASSFRDRGRFEQYF.

The chain combines TRBV4-1 with TRBJ1-6; no reliable D call. Germline CDR1 and CDR2: MGHRA and YSYEKL. The CDR3 contains 14 residues. Trimming took off 1 base at V and 5 bases at J, with 6 bases between the two ends. The CDR3 DNA reads as TGCGCCAGCAGCCAAGTGAGGAATAATTCACCCCTCCACTTT. Amino acids: CASSQVRNNSPLHF.

The table lists this clonotype with many counts. The rearrangement uses TRBV2 and TRBJ1-5; D uncertain. The CDR3 is 14 amino acids. Trimming shortened V by 5 bases and J by 9 bases, and 17 bases separated the two germline ends. The V gene's germline CDR1 is SNHLY and CDR2 FYNNEI. The CDR3 loop reads CASSTRTGVAPQHF. The DNA of the CDR3 is TGTGCCAGCAGTACTCGGACGGGCGTGGCGCCCCAGCATTTT.

This clonotype occurred many times. The V gene is TRBV28, the J gene TRBJ2-5; D possibly corresponds to TRBD2 (6 bases). The CDR3 is 15 amino acids. Trimming removed 3 bases at V and 0 bases at J, with 11 bases between. CDR1 is MDHEN and CDR2 is SYDVKM in the germline V gene. CDR3 bases: TGTGCCAGCAGTTTGCCGCAGCGGGACCAAGAGACCCAGTACTTC. Amino acids: CASSLPQRDQETQYF.

Ten or more counts support this clonotype. This chain connects TRBV4-1 to TRBJ1-6, with no clear D. CDR1 is MGHRA, CDR2 YSYEKL, per germline. CDR3 length: 12 residues. The ends were cut back, 3 bases at V and 8 bases at J, with 5 bases in the middle. The CDR3 bases are TGCGCCAGCAGCCATCCTTATTCACCCCTCCACTTT. It translates to CASSHPYSPLHF.

V gene TRBV6-5 combines with J gene TRBJ1-5; D might be TRBD1 (5 bases). Trimming stripped 2 bases from V and 9 bases from J, with 11 bases between. The CDR3 is made up of 13 amino acids. Germline CDR1 reads MNHEY; CDR2 reads SVGAGI. The CDR3 here is CASSYPTGVPQHF. The CDR3 coding sequence is TGTGCCAGCAGTTACCCAACAGGTGTGCCCCAGCATTTT.

The rearrangement links TRBV7-9 to TRBJ1-1; weak D call: TRBD1 (5 bases). The germline V and J ends were trimmed by 5 bases and 5 bases, with 15 bases remaining between them. The CDR3 has 14 residues. Germline V lookup: CDR1 SEHNR, CDR2 FQNEAQ (reference sequence). Written as DNA, the CDR3 is TGTGCCAGCAGCCCAGGGCGCGGGGATACTGAAGCTTTCTTT. Protein sequence: CASSPGRGDTEAFF.

The chain joins TRBV18 to TRBJ1-2; unclear D gene. There are 14 residues in the CDR3. The germline V and J ends were trimmed by 2 bases and 2 bases, with 9 bases remaining between them. CDR1 and CDR2 from the germline V gene are KGHSH and LQKENI. Written as DNA, the CDR3 is TGTGCCAGCTCACCATCTCGGGAGAACTATGGCTACACCTTC. Translated: CASSPSRENYGYTF. Supplemented by reference TRBV18 and TRBJ1-2, the full variable domain reads NAGVMQNPRHLVRRRGQEARLRCSPMKGHSHVYWYRQLPEEGLKFMVYLQKENIIDESGMPKERFSAEFPKEGPSILRIQQVVRGDSAAYFCASSPSRENYGYTFGSGTRLTVV.

As to this clonotype: This may be a read error: a much more frequent sequence differs by one nucleotide. This chain uses TRBV27 with TRBJ2-2, with unresolved D. Germline assignment: CDR1 MNHEY and CDR2 SMNVEV (reference sequence). This CDR3 has 15 residues. V was pared by 6 bases and J by 4 bases, with 15 bases between. The CDR3 protein is CASSSKRRSTGELFF. In DNA form, the CDR3 reads TGTGCCAGCAGCTCCAAACGGCGGAGCACCGGGGAGCTGTTTTTT.